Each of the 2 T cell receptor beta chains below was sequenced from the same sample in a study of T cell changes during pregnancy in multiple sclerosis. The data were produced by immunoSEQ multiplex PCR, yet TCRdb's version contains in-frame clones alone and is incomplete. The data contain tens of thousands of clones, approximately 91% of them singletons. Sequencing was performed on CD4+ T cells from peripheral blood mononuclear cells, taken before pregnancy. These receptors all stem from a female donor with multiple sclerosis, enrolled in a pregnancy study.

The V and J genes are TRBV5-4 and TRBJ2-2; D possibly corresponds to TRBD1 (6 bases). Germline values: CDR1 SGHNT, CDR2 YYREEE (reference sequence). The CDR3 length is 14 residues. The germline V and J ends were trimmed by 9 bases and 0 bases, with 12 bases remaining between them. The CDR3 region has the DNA TGTGCCATGCGGCAGGGGTCGAACACCGGGGAGCTGTTTTTT. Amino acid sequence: CAMRQGSNTGELFF.

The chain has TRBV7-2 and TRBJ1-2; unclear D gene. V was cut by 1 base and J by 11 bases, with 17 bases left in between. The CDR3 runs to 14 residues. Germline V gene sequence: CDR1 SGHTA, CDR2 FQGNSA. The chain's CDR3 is CASSLDNRDLLYTF. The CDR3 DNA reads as TGTGCCAGCAGCTTAGATAACAGAGATCTGCTGTACACCTTC.